The T cell receptor beta chain under discussion was sequenced for a study of blood T cell repertoires in COVID-19. Study overall: Specimens from acute and convalescent COVID-19 originated in the United States, Italy and Spain.

This table comes from immunoSEQ multiplex PCR, and its TCRdb copy is limited to in-frame clones, with some not included. The table shows about 410,000 clones, with around 91% occurring only once. Between the trimmed V and J ends, which lost 6 bases and 6 bases, there was a span of 11 bases. The germline gives CDR1 MDHEN, CDR2 SYDVKM. The CDR3 is 12 amino acids. This clonotype was obtained from a woman aged 40 to 55 with COVID-19, enrolled during active disease. The chain carries TRBV28 and TRBJ1-1, with D maybe TRBD1 (6 bases). The sequenced sample was peripheral blood. CDR3 loop: CASSYQGSEAFF. For the CDR3, the DNA is TGTGCCAGCAGCTATCAGGGGTCTGAAGCTTTCTTT.